The 21 T cell receptor beta chains given below trace back to one sample, sequenced in a study of a mutant IDH1 vaccine in newly diagnosed glioma. Assay used: immunoSEQ multiplex PCR; TCRdb lists only in-frame clones, some missing. The profile covers roughly 130,000 clones, with about 80% appearing a single time and approximately 5% taken by the ten largest. Their target antigens are unknown. As to time point: week 11, during vaccination. Vaccination used 300 ug of mutant IDH1 20-mer peptide per dose, with topical imiquimod. The specimen was PBMCs, collected from a glioma patient whose treatment included an IDH1 peptide vaccine. The receptor source for this set is a man between 35 and 55 years old with glioma.

The rearrangement uses TRBV28 and TRBJ1-5, with TRBD1 as a possible D gene (5 bases). The CDR3 is made up of 15 amino acids. The V gene lost 4 bases and the J gene lost 4 bases, with 14 bases spanning the gap. Germline values: CDR1 MDHEN, CDR2 SYDVKM. The CDR3 region has the DNA TGTGCCAGCAGTTCTCCGGCAGGGATGAATCAGCCCCAGCATTTT. Amino acid sequence: CASSSPAGMNQPQHF.

V is TRBV2 and J is TRBJ2-2, with 9 bases fitting TRBD1. Trimming at V came to 7 bases and at J to 6 bases, leaving 3 bases not matched to a gene. This CDR3 contains 13 residues. Germline V gives CDR1 SNHLY, CDR2 FYNNEI. The CDR3 sequence: CASTGQGSGELFF. The CDR3 DNA is TGTGCCAGCACAGGACAGGGGTCCGGGGAGCTGTTTTTT.

The gene calls are TRBV19 and TRBJ2-3; 9 bases fit TRBD1. This CDR3 contains 15 residues. Germline loops: CDR1 LNHDA, CDR2 SQIVND (reference sequence). V lost 3 bases, J lost 2 bases, and 3 bases stayed unmatched. CDR3 protein: CASSMGTGYTDTQYF. The CDR3 region has the DNA TGTGCCAGTAGTATGGGGACAGGGTACACAGATACGCAGTATTTT.

The chain joins TRBV7-2 to TRBJ2-3, with TRBD2 matching 11 bases. J gave up 4 bases and V 2 bases, and 8 bases lay outside the gene matches. The CDR3 has 17 amino acids. Germline V CDR1 and CDR2: SGHTA, FQGNSA. The CDR3 reads CASSLRASGGWPDTQYF. Here the CDR3 DNA reads TGTGCCAGCAGCTTAAGGGCTAGCGGGGGGTGGCCAGATACGCAGTATTTT.

The chain employs TRBV13 and TRBJ2-6; a possible D gene is TRBD2 (6 bases). CDR3 size: 19 residues. Trimming removed 5 bases at V and 0 bases at J, with 20 bases between. Looked up from germline, CDR1 is PRHDT and CDR2 is FYEKMQ (reference sequence). The CDR3 spells CASSDSSLGGGSGANVLTF. In nucleotides, the CDR3 is TGTGCCAGCAGCGACTCCTCGTTGGGGGGAGGCTCTGGGGCCAACGTCCTGACTTTC.

This clone has just a few counts. The sample carries other DNA sequences with the same CDR3. The rearrangement links TRBV10-3 to TRBJ2-3; tentative D call: TRBD1 (6 bases). The length of the CDR3 is 13 residues. Trimming removed 6 bases at V and 2 bases at J, with 9 bases between. Germline assignment: CDR1 ENHRY and CDR2 SYGVKD. The CDR3 coding sequence is TGTGCCATCAGCACAGGGCTCACAGATACGCAGTATTTT. Its protein is CAISTGLTDTQYF.

The chain couples TRBV5-6 to TRBJ2-1, with TRBD2 identical over 7 bases. CDR3 length: 13 amino acids. V lost 4 bases to trimming and J lost 9 bases; unmatched junction nucleotides: 7. The germline V gene has CDR1 SGHDT and CDR2 YYEEEE. The CDR3 DNA sequence: TGTGCCAGCAGCGAACTACTAGCGCTTGAGCAGTTCTTC. Translation: CASSELLALEQFF.

A single count supports this clone. The rearrangement uses TRBV7-2 and TRBJ2-7, with 11 bases aligning to TRBD2. The length of the CDR3 is 19 residues. J gave up 3 bases and V 2 bases, and 15 bases lay outside the gene matches. CDR1 is SGHTA, CDR2 FQGNSA, per germline. The CDR3 region has the DNA TGTGCCAGCAGCTTACCCGGGTTAGCGGGGGGGCCCCGACGCTACGAGCAGTACTTC. Translation gives CASSLPGLAGGPRRYEQYF.

This chain joins TRBV7-8 and TRBJ2-2, with D hard to call. CDR3 size: 13 residues. Germline lookup yields CDR1 SGHVS and CDR2 FQNEAQ. Trimming cost V 1 base and J 6 bases, with 6 bases left between them. CDR3 protein: CASSLEGSGELFF. CDR3 in DNA: TGTGCCAGCAGCTTAGAAGGGTCCGGGGAGCTGTTTTTT.

The rearrangement links TRBV5-1 to TRBJ2-1; 8 bases line up with TRBD2. This CDR3 spans 14 amino acids. Germline loops: CDR1 SGHRS, CDR2 YFSETQ. Losses at the gene ends were 4 bases for V and 7 bases for J; bases not matched to a gene: 7. Written as DNA, the CDR3 is TGCGCCAGCAGCCTGGGGAGCGGGAGTAATGAGCAGTTCTTC. Protein: CASSLGSGSNEQFF.

This sequence joins TRBV10-3 and TRBJ1-2, with D tentatively TRBD1 (5 bases). The CDR3 runs to 16 residues. The V gene lost 0 bases and the J gene lost 7 bases, with 18 bases spanning the gap. Germline CDR1 ENHRY, CDR2 SYGVKD. Here the CDR3 reads CAISESKLEGMPGYTF. CDR3 DNA sequence: TGTGCCATCAGTGAGTCTAAGTTGGAGGGGATGCCTGGCTACACCTTC.

Comments on this clone: Sequence at one end of the junction differs from germline and may be a read error. The chain combines TRBV27 with TRBJ2-1; TRBD2 agrees at 11 bases. The germline CDR1 and CDR2 sequences are MNHEY and SMNVEV (reference sequence). The CDR3 loop spans 14 amino acids. CDR3: CASSPSLLAGGLVF. The DNA of the CDR3 is TGTGCCAGCAGTCCATCCCTCCTAGCGGGAGGTCTGGTCTTC.

The rearrangement uses TRBV14 and TRBJ1-1, with a possible D match to TRBD1 (5 bases). Germline V gene data show CDR1 as SGHDN and CDR2 as FVKESK. Deletions cut 0 bases from V and 3 bases from J, with 11 bases between. This CDR3 spans 15 amino acids. Here the CDR3 DNA reads TGTGCCAGCAGCCAAGATCCGGCGGGGCACACTGAAGCTTTCTTT. Translated: CASSQDPAGHTEAFF.

The chain links TRBV18 to TRBJ2-5; a possible D gene is TRBD2 (7 bases). Trimming removed 4 bases at V and 2 bases at J, with 11 bases between. Per germline, CDR1 KGHSH and CDR2 LQKENI. The CDR3 contains 14 residues. The CDR3 reads CASSQRDTQETQYF. In DNA form, the CDR3 reads TGTGCCAGCTCACAGCGGGACACACAAGAGACCCAGTACTTC. Full variable domain (outside the CDR3, taken from reference TRBV18 and TRBJ2-5): NAGVMQNPRHLVRRRGQEARLRCSPMKGHSHVYWYRQLPEEGLKFMVYLQKENIIDESGMPKERFSAEFPKEGPSILRIQQVVRGDSAAYFCASSQRDTQETQYFGPGTRLLVL.

The rearrangement joins TRBV5-4 to TRBJ2-7; D not certain. Germline V gene lookup returns CDR1 SGHNT and CDR2 YYREEE (reference sequence). The germline V and J ends were trimmed by 1 base and 2 bases, with 10 bases remaining between them. The length of the CDR3 is 14 residues. CDR3 sequence reads: CASSLRRPPYEQYF. The CDR3 DNA sequence: TGTGCCAGCAGCTTGCGCAGGCCCCCCTACGAGCAGTACTTC.

The chain has TRBV5-6 and TRBJ2-1; 11 bases line up with TRBD2. V lost 3 bases and J lost 7; bases outside the gene matches: 3. The V gene's germline CDR1 is SGHDT and CDR2 YYEEEE. The CDR3 extends over 14 amino acids. This chain's CDR3 is CASSSIAGGNEQFF. In nucleotides, the CDR3 is TGTGCCAGCAGCTCTATAGCGGGGGGGAATGAGCAGTTCTTC.

The rearrangement joins TRBV30 to TRBJ2-3; D ambiguous. The V gene lost 2 bases and the J gene lost 6 bases, with 15 bases spanning the gap. Germline CDR1 reads GTSNPN; CDR2 reads SVGIG (reference sequence). The length of the CDR3 is 14 residues. The CDR3 nucleotides are TGTGCCTGGAGTTGGGCTCCTCTGGGGGATACGCAGTATTTT. The encoded protein is CAWSWAPLGDTQYF. The variable domain in full, with the rest retrieved from reference TRBV30 and TRBJ2-3, is SQTIHQWPATLVQPVGSPLSLECTVEGTSNPNLYWYRQAAGRGLQLLFYSVGIGQISSEVPQNLSASRPQDRQFILSSKKLLLSDSGFYLCAWSWAPLGDTQYFGPGTRLTVL.

The chain has TRBV7-9 and TRBJ2-3; a possible D gene is TRBD1 (7 bases). CDR1 is SEHNR, CDR2 FQNEAQ, per germline (reference sequence). V was shortened by 6 bases and J by 3 bases, with 19 bases between the two germline ends. This CDR3 has 16 residues. Here the CDR3 reads CASSSTQGGGTDTQYF. In DNA form, the CDR3 reads TGTGCCAGCAGTTCCACCCAGGGGGGAGGAACAGATACGCAGTATTTT.

This chain links TRBV18 with TRBJ1-4; 7 bases are shared with TRBD1. The ends lost 3 bases at V and 3 bases at J; junction bases unmatched: 4. From germline, CDR1 is KGHSH and CDR2 LQKENI. The CDR3 is 15 amino acids. CDR3 residues: CASSPSGTANEKLFF. As DNA, the CDR3 is TGTGCCAGCTCACCTTCCGGGACAGCTAATGAAAAACTGTTTTTT.

Notes on this clone: Other DNA sequences from this sample encode an identical CDR3 as well. The V call is TRBV10-3, the J call TRBJ2-6; a weak D match, TRBD2 (5 bases). V lost 8 bases, J lost 0 bases, and 11 bases lay in between. This CDR3 has 15 amino acids. Germline CDR1 ENHRY, CDR2 SYGVKD. CDR3 amino acids: CAIGRGSSGANVLTF. The CDR3 DNA sequence: TGTGCCATCGGACGAGGGAGCTCTGGGGCCAACGTCCTGACTTTC.

The gene calls are TRBV6-4 and TRBJ2-1, with TRBD2 matching over 8 bases. With V trimmed by 5 bases and J by 7 bases, 7 bases remained unmatched. Germline-derived CDR1 and CDR2 are MRHNA and SNTAGT. The CDR3 has 14 amino acids. CDR3 coding DNA: TGTGCCAGCAGTCGGAACGGGGGGGGTAATGAGCAGTTCTTC. Its protein product is CASSRNGGGNEQFF.